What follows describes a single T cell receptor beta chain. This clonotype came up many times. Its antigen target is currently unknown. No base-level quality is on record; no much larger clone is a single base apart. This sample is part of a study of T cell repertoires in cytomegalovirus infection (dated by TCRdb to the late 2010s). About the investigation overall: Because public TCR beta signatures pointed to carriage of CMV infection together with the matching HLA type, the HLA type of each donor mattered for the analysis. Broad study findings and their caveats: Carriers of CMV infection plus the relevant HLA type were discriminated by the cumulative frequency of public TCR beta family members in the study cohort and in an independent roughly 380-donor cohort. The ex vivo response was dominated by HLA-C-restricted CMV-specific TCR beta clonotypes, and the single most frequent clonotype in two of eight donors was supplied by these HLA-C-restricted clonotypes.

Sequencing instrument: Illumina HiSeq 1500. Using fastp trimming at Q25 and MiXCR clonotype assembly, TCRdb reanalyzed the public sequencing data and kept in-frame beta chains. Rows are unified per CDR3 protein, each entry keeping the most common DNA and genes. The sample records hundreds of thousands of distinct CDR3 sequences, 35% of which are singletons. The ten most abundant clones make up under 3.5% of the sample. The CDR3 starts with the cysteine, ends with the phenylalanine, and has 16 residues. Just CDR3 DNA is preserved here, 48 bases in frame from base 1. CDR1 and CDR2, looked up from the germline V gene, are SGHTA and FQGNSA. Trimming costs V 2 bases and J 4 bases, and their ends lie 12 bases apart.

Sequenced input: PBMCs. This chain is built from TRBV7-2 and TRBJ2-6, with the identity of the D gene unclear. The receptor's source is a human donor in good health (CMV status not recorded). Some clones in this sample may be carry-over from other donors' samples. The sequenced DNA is TGTGCCAGCAGCTTATTGTCTACTTCCGGGGCCAACGTCCTGACTTTC. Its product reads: CASSLLSTSGANVLTF.